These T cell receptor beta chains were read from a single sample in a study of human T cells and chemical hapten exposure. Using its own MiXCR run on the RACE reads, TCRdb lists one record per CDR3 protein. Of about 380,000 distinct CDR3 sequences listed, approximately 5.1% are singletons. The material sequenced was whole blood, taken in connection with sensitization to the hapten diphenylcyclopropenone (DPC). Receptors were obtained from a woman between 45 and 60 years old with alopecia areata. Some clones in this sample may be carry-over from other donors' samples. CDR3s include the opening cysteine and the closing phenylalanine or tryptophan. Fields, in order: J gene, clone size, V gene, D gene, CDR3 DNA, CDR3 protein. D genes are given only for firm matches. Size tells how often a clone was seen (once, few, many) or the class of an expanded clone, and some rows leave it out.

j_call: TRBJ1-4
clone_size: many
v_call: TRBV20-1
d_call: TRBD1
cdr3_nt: TGCAGTGTTTTGCGGGAGACAGGGGACGAAAAACTGTTTTTT
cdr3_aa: CSVLRETGDEKLFF

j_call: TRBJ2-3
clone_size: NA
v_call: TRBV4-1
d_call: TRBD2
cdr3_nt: TGCGCCAGCAGCCAAGATCGGGGGGGGGCCCGAGATACGCAGTATTTT
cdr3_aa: CASSQDRGGARDTQYF

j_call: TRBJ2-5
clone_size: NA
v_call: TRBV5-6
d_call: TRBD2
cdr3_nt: TGTGCCAGCAGCCTACCCGGGACTAGCGTAACCCAGTACTTC
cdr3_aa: CASSLPGTSVTQYF

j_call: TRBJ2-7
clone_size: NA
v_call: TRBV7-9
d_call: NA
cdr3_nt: TGTGCCAGCAGCGTGGTTGGGGGGTCCTACGAGCAGTACTTC
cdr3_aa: CASSVVGGSYEQYF

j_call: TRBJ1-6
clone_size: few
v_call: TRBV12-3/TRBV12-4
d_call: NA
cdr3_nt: TGTGCCAGCAGTATCGGGATTTATAATTCACCCCTCCACTTT
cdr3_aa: CASSIGIYNSPLHF

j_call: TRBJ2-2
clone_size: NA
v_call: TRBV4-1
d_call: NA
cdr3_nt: TGCGCCAGCAGCCAAGCTACAGGAGCGAACACCGGGGAGCTGTTTTTT
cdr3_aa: CASSQATGANTGELFF

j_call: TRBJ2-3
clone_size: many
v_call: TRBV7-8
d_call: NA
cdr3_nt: TGTGCCAGCAGCTTAATCTCGGCTCGGGGAGATACGCAGTATTTT
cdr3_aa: CASSLISARGDTQYF

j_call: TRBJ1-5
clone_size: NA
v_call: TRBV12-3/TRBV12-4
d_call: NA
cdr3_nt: TGTGCCAGCAGTTTATACGGGGAGAGCAATCAGCCCCAGCATTTT
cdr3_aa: CASSLYGESNQPQHF

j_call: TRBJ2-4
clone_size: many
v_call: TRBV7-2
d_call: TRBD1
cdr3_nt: TGTGCCAGCAGCTTAGAGTTCGGGACAGGGAGGAACATTCAGTACTTC
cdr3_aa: CASSLEFGTGRNIQYF

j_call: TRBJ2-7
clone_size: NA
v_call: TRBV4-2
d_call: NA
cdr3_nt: TGTGCCAGCAGCCAAGTGGTGGAGTACGAGCAGTACTTC
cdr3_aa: CASSQVVEYEQYF

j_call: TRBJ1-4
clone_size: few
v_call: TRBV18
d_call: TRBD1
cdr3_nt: TGTGCCAGCTCACCTCTCGCCCAGGGGGCAGAACATGAAAAACTGTTTTTT
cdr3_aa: CASSPLAQGAEHEKLFF

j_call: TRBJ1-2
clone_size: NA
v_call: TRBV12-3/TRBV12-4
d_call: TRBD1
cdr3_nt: TGTGCCAGCAGTTCTCGGACAGGTTCCTATGGCTACACCTTC
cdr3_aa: CASSSRTGSYGYTF

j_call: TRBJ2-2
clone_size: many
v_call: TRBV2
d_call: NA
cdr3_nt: TGTGCCAGCCGAGGAGGGGTGAACACCGGGGAGCTGTTTTTT
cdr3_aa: CASRGGVNTGELFF

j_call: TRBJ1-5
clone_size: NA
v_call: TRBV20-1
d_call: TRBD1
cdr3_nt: TGCAGTGCTCGGACAGGGTTCAATCAGCCCCAGCATTTT
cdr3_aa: CSARTGFNQPQHF

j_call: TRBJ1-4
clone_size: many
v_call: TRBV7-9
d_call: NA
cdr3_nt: TGTGCCAGCAGCACCCAGGGAGGCGAAAAACTGTTTTTT
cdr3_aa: CASSTQGGEKLFF

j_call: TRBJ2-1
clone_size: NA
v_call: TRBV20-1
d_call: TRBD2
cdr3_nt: TGCAGTGCTAGAGGTAGCGGGTCCTACAATGAGCAGTTCTTC
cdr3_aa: CSARGSGSYNEQFF